Each of the 26 T cell receptor beta chains below was sequenced from the same sample in a study of T cells in Graves' hyperthyroidism and ophthalmopathy. What was amplified from RNA transcripts were TCR beta CDR3 regions. A first-round RT-PCR of the TCR CDR3 used the HTBI primer set. TCRdb ran MiXCR on the multiplex PCR reads and lists one entry per CDR3 protein. This sample has around 520,000 distinct CDR3 sequences, with 13% to 15% found just once. The material sequenced was blood. Receptors originate from a woman aged 18 to 35 with Graves' hyperthyroidism.

The chain joins TRBV6-2 or TRBV6-3 to TRBJ1-2; D unresolved. V dropped 5 bases and J dropped 8 bases, with 15 bases sitting between them. Germline V lookup: CDR1 MNHEY, CDR2 SVGEGT. The CDR3 length is 13 residues. CDR3 nucleotides: TGTGCCAGCAGTACGTGGAACGTGCAGGGCTACACCTTC. This sequence encodes CASSTWNVQGYTF.

The chain carries TRBV11-2 and TRBJ2-1, with TRBD1 matching over 12 bases. The CDR3 is 17 residues long. V trimming: 7 bases; J trimming: 1 base; junction bases outside the gene matches: 8. Germline lookup yields CDR1 SGHAT and CDR2 FQNNGV. The CDR3 protein is CASKSGTGGDSYNEQFF. The CDR3 DNA reads TGTGCCAGCAAATCCGGGACAGGGGGCGATTCCTACAATGAGCAGTTCTTC.

A single count supports this clonotype. This clone may be a read error of a much larger clone one base away. The chain couples TRBV12-3 or TRBV12-4 to TRBJ2-2; 11 nucleotides align to TRBD2. The CDR3 totals 16 residues. The DNA of the CDR3 is TGTCCCAGCAGCCCCACTAGCGGGAGTATGACCGGGGAGCTGTTTTTT. It is translated as CPSSPTSGSMTGELFF.

This clonotype was recorded at least ten times. This rearrangement joins TRBV27 to TRBJ1-4; 8 bases are a match to TRBD1. This CDR3 has 11 residues. The germline CDR1 and CDR2 sequences are MNHEY and SMNVEV (reference sequence). V was pared by 6 bases and J by 11 bases, with 2 bases of the junction left unmatched. The CDR3 spells CASRDREKLFF. DNA for the CDR3: TGTGCCAGCAGGGACAGGGAGAAACTGTTTTTT.

The chain combines TRBV5-4 with TRBJ2-6, with a possible D match to TRBD1 (9 bases). V was pared by 4 bases and J by 0 bases, with 17 bases between. Germline CDR1 reads SGHNT; CDR2 reads YYREEE (reference sequence). This CDR3 contains 18 residues. CDR3 in amino acids: CASSTGGTGSSGANVLTF. The DNA for the CDR3 is TGTGCCAGCAGCACGGGGGGGACAGGGAGCTCTGGGGCCAACGTCCTGACTTTC.

This clonotype was seen repeatedly, ten times or more. This sequence joins TRBV6-1 and TRBJ2-1; D perhaps matches TRBD1 (6 bases). V lost 6 bases to trimming and J lost 8 bases, with 17 bases between them. The CDR3 covers 14 residues. Looked up from germline, CDR1 is MNHNS and CDR2 is SASEGT. As DNA, the CDR3 is TGTGCCAGCAGACCTCTTAACAGGGTCGATGAGCAGTTCTTC. Its translation is CASRPLNRVDEQFF.

The table lists this clonotype with many counts. The V gene is TRBV29-1, the J gene TRBJ2-7, with TRBD2 matching 7 bases. Germline V gene sequence: CDR1 SQVTM, CDR2 ANQGSEA. This CDR3 spans 14 amino acids. The J segment lost 0 bases and the V segment lost 3 bases, leaving 5 bases of the junction unmatched. In DNA, the CDR3 is TGCAGCGTTGACCGGGAGGACTCCTCCTACGAGCAGTACTTC. It translates to CSVDREDSSYEQYF.

The sample holds many counts of this clonotype. This rearrangement joins TRBV7-2 to TRBJ2-1; perhaps TRBD2 as D (6 bases). Germline V gives CDR1 SGHTA, CDR2 FQGNSA. The CDR3 extends over 18 amino acids. The V gene lost 3 bases and the J gene lost 8 bases, with 26 bases spanning the gap. The CDR3 loop reads CASSFLGVRTGAHHEQFF. CDR3 bases: TGTGCCAGCAGCTTTCTAGGTGTCCGAACGGGAGCCCACCATGAGCAGTTCTTC. Combining the CDR3 with reference TRBV7-2 and TRBJ2-1 gives the whole variable domain GAGVSQSPSNKVTEKGKDVELRCDPISGHTALYWYRQSLGQGLEFLIYFQGNSAPDKSGLPSDRFSAERTGGSVSTLTIQRTQQEDSAVYLCASSFLGVRTGAHHEQFFGPGTRLTVL.

There are many counts of this clonotype. The V and J genes are TRBV2 and TRBJ1-1; TRBD1 might be the D (5 bases). This CDR3 region has 14 residues. Germline CDR1 SNHLY, CDR2 FYNNEI. Trimming pared 5 bases from V and 0 bases from J, leaving 10 bases between. CDR3 bases: TGTGCCAGCAGTCCCAGGGCTGTGAACACTGAAGCTTTCTTT. This gives the protein CASSPRAVNTEAFF. Full variable domain (missing parts from reference TRBV2 and TRBJ1-1): EPEVTQTPSHQVTQMGQEVILRCVPISNHLYFYWYRQILGQKVEFLVSFYNNEISEKSEIFDDQFSVERPDGSNFTLKIRSTKLEDSAMYFCASSPRAVNTEAFFGQGTRLTVV.

This clonotype was seen at least ten times. V gene TRBV12-3 or TRBV12-4 combines with J gene TRBJ2-1; no clear D gene. V lost 5 bases, J lost 0 bases, and 11 bases lay in between. The CDR3 loop spans 15 amino acids. CDR3 nucleotide sequence: TGTGCCAGCAGTACGGACGTTAGCTCCTACAATGAGCAGTTCTTC. It specifies CASSTDVSSYNEQFF.

There are many counts of this clonotype. V usage is TRBV7-9 and J usage is TRBJ2-7; the D gene is possibly TRBD1 (6 bases). CDR1 is SEHNR, CDR2 FQNEAQ, per germline (reference sequence). The CDR3 length is 15 residues. Trimming cost V 3 bases and J 3 bases, with 15 bases left between them. The CDR3 nucleotides are TGTGCCAGCAGCTTGGTACGCAGGGGTGTCTACGAGCAGTACTTC. Encoded protein: CASSLVRRGVYEQYF.

The V call is TRBV6-1, the J call TRBJ1-1; 7 nucleotides match TRBD1. CDR3 length: 19 residues. V lost 5 bases and J lost 1; bases outside the gene matches: 19. Germline V lookup: CDR1 MNHNS, CDR2 SASEGT. CDR3 in amino acids: CASSSLGTDLINSNTEAFF. CDR3 in DNA: TGTGCCAGCAGTTCCTTAGGGACAGACCTGATTAATTCGAACACTGAAGCTTTCTTT.

A remark on this clonotype: A much larger clone lies a single base off, so this may be a read error. The chain uses TRBV9 and TRBJ2-2, with D maybe TRBD2 (6 bases). The CDR3 is 13 amino acids. Germline CDR1 and CDR2: SGDLS and YYNGEE. Written as DNA, the CDR3 is TGTGCCAGCAGCGTAGTGGTAGCCGGGGGGCTGTTTTTT. The encoded protein is CASSVVVAGGLFF.

This clonotype was seen ten or more times. The chain employs TRBV24-1 and TRBJ2-6; D perhaps matches TRBD2 (6 bases). There are 19 residues in the CDR3. Germline lookup yields CDR1 KGHDR and CDR2 SFDVKD. The ends were cut back, 3 bases at V and 0 bases at J, with 17 bases in the middle. Here the CDR3 reads CATSDPKWEDTSGANVLTF. Written as DNA, the CDR3 is TGTGCCACCAGTGATCCTAAGTGGGAGGACACCTCTGGGGCCAACGTCCTGACTTTC.

The rearrangement uses TRBV6-1 and TRBJ2-2; 8 nucleotides match TRBD2. The CDR3 contains 18 residues. Germline values: CDR1 MNHNS, CDR2 SASEGT. With 1 base clipped from V and 5 bases from J, the junction kept 12 bases outside the gene matches. The CDR3: CASSEGGGLAGRTGELFF. The DNA for the CDR3 is TGTGCCAGCAGTGAAGGAGGAGGGTTAGCGGGACGTACCGGGGAGCTGTTTTTT.

This clonotype was counted only a few times. The V and J genes are TRBV6-5 and TRBJ2-1; 9 bases map to TRBD2. Germline values: CDR1 MNHEY, CDR2 SVGAGI. CDR3 size: 15 residues. V gave up 4 bases and J gave up 8 bases; unmatched junction bases: 9. CDR3 loop: CASSFSSGTPDEQFF. CDR3 DNA sequence: TGTGCCAGCAGTTTCTCTAGCGGGACCCCCGATGAGCAGTTCTTC.

A word on this clonotype: This sequence may be a read error, since a much larger clone differs from it by one base. This rearrangement joins TRBV30 to TRBJ2-5; a possible D gene is TRBD2 (6 bases). This CDR3 is built from 14 residues. V lost 2 bases to trimming and J lost 1 base, with 11 bases between them. From germline, CDR1 is GTSNPN and CDR2 SVGIG (reference sequence). CDR3 residues: CAWSSIGGQETQYF. In DNA, the CDR3 is TGTGCCTGGAGTTCCATCGGGGGCCAAGAGACCCAGTACTTC.

The chain carries TRBV3-1 and TRBJ2-4; 8 bases map to TRBD2. The CDR3 is 16 residues long. The J segment lost 9 bases and the V segment lost 4 bases, leaving 14 bases of the junction unmatched. Germline CDR1 LGHDT, CDR2 YNNKEL (reference sequence). CDR3 DNA: TGTGCCAGCAGCCCGGTGCGCGGGGGGATCCGGAGCATTCAGTACTTC. Translated, it gives CASSPVRGGIRSIQYF. The variable domain in full, completed from reference TRBV3-1 and TRBJ2-4, reads DTAVSQTPKYLVTQMGNDKSIKCEQNLGHDTMYWYKQDSKKFLKIMFSYNNKELIINETVPNRFSPKSPDKAHLNLHINSLELGDSAVYFCASSPVRGGIRSIQYFGAGTRLSVL.

In its sample, this clonotype was seen a few times. The chain carries TRBV4-1 and TRBJ1-5; tentatively, D is TRBD1 (5 bases). Trimming took off 0 bases at V and 15 bases at J, with 27 bases between the two ends. CDR3 length: 17 amino acids. The germline gives CDR1 MGHRA, CDR2 YSYEKL. The DNA of the CDR3 is TGCGCCAGCAGCCAAGATTGGGTCCCCACCCTGACAGCTGGTCGGCATTTT. Protein sequence: CASSQDWVPTLTAGRHF.

This clonotype was counted many times. The V and J genes are TRBV11-2 and TRBJ2-1; D possibly matches TRBD1 or TRBD2 (7 bases each). The CDR3 loop spans 15 amino acids. The V gene lost 3 bases and the J gene lost 9 bases, with 18 bases spanning the gap. Germline V gives CDR1 SGHAT, CDR2 FQNNGV. The CDR3 sequence is CASSFMWEGAGEQFF. CDR3 nucleotides: TGTGCCAGCAGCTTTATGTGGGAGGGGGCCGGTGAGCAGTTCTTC.

This chain links TRBV28 with TRBJ2-5; D call uncertain. Germline loops: CDR1 MDHEN, CDR2 SYDVKM. Trimming took 4 bases from V and 1 from J, leaving 10 bases between them. This CDR3 comprises 14 residues. CDR3 coding DNA: TGTGCCAGCAGTTCGAACCTCCTCCAAGAGACCCAGTACTTC. Translation: CASSSNLLQETQYF. The entire variable domain, with the rest obtained from reference TRBV28 and TRBJ2-5, is as follows: DVKVTQSSRYLVKRTGEKVFLECVQDMDHENMFWYRQDPGLGLRLIYFSYDVKMKEKGDIPEGYSVSREKKERFSLILESASTNQTSMYLCASSSNLLQETQYFGPGTRLLVL.

This clonotype was counted between two and nine times. The chain employs TRBV20-1 and TRBJ1-5; 9 bases are shared with TRBD1. V dropped 4 bases and J dropped 6; count of bases not matched to a gene: 10. The CDR3 consists of 15 residues. From germline, CDR1 is DFQATT and CDR2 SNEGSKA (reference sequence). Written as DNA, the CDR3 is TGCAGTGCTACAGGGGGACAGGGTGACGGTCAGCCCCAGCATTTT. Its translation: CSATGGQGDGQPQHF.

This clonotype was seen at least ten times. The chain recombines TRBV20-1 with TRBJ2-3; D gene uncertain. Germline V gene lookup returns CDR1 DFQATT and CDR2 SNEGSKA (reference sequence). CDR3 length equals 14 residues. V gave up 3 bases and J gave up 3 bases, with 13 bases separating them. The CDR3 loop reads CSASPPWGTDTQYF. CDR3 sequence (DNA): TGCAGTGCTAGCCCCCCATGGGGTACAGATACGCAGTATTTT.

Points on this clonotype: Germline and junction disagree at one end, which may indicate a read error. The chain has TRBV29-1 and TRBJ2-7; 8 bases map to TRBD1. Germline loops: CDR1 SQVTM, CDR2 ANQGSEA. The CDR3 loop spans 14 amino acids. CDR3 protein: CSVPPGQVSYGQYF. The CDR3 DNA follows: TGCAGCGTTCCTCCGGGACAGGTTTCCTACGGGCAGTACTTC.

This clonotype was detected ten times or more. This chain's CDR3 is CASSPRMGDGDTEAFF. CDR3 bases: TGTGCCAGCAGCCCCCGGATGGGGGACGGGGACACTGAAGCTTTCTTT. V usage is TRBV12-3 or TRBV12-4 and J usage is TRBJ1-1; maybe TRBD1 (5 bases). The CDR3 sequence is 16 residues long. The ends were cut back, 6 bases at V and 3 bases at J, with 20 bases in the middle.

This clonotype has a count of ten or more. The chain couples TRBV20-1 to TRBJ2-3; D tentatively fits TRBD1 or TRBD2 (5 bases each). The ends were cut back, 4 bases at V and 2 bases at J, with 13 bases in the middle. The CDR3 spans 14 residues. Germline-derived CDR1 and CDR2 are DFQATT and SNEGSKA (reference sequence). In nucleotides, the CDR3 is TGCAGTGCTATCCAGGGAGTATACACAGATACGCAGTATTTT. Translated, it gives CSAIQGVYTDTQYF.